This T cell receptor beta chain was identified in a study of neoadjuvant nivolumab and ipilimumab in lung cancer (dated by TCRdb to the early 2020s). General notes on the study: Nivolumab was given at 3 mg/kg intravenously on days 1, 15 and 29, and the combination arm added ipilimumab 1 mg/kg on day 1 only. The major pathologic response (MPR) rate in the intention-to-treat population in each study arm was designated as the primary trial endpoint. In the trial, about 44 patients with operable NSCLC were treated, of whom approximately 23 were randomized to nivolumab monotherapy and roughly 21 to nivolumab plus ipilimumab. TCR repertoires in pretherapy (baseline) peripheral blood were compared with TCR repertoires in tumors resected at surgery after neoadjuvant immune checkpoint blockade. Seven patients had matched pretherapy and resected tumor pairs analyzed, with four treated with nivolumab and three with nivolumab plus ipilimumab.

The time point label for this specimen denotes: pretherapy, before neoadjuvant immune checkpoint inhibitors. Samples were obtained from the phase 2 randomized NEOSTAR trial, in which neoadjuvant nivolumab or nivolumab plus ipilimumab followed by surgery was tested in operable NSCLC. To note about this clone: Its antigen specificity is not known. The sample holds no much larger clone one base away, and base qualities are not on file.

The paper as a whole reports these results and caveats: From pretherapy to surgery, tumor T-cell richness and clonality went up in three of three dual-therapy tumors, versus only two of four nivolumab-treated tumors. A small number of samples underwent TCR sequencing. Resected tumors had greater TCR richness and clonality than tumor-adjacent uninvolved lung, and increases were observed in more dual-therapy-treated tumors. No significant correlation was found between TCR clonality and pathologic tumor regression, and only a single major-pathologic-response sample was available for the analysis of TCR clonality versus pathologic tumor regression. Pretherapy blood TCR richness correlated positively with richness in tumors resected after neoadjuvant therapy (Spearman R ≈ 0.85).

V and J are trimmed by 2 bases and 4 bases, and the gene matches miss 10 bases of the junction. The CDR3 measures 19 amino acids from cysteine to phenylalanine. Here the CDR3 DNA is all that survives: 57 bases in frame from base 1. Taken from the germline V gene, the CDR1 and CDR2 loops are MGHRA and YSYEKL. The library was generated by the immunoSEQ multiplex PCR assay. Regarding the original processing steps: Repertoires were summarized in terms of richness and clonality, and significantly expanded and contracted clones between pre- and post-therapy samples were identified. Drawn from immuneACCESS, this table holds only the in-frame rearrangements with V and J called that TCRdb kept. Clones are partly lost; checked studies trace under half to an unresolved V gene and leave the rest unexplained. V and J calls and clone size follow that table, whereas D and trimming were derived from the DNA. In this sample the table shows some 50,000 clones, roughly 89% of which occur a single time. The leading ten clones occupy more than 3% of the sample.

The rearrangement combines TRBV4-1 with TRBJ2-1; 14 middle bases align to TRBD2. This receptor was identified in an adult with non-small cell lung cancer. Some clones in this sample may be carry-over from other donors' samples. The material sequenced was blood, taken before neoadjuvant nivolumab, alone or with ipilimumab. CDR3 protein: CASSQPPGTSGSSYNEQFF. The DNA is TGCGCCAGCAGCCAACCTCCCGGGACTAGCGGGAGCTCTTACAATGAGCAGTTCTTC.